These 27 T cell receptor beta chains were all obtained from the same sample, sequenced in a study of human T cells and chemical hapten exposure. TCRdb processed the RACE reads anew with MiXCR; each CDR3 protein has one entry. Of more than 45,000 distinct CDR3 sequences in the sample, 12% were seen once. Sample time point: patch test 3, about 24 weeks after DPC sensitization. Specified treatment: therapeutic diphenylcyclopropenone sensitization with weekly scalp DPC. The sample consisted of whole blood, taken in connection with sensitization to the hapten diphenylcyclopropenone (DPC). Source of these receptors: a man aged 25-45 years with alopecia areata. Some clones in this sample may be carry-over from other donors' samples.

In this sample, this clonotype turned up many times. V usage is TRBV20-1 and J usage is TRBJ2-6; 10 bases are a match to TRBD2. Germline V gene lookup returns CDR1 DFQATT and CDR2 SNEGSKA (reference sequence). This CDR3 contains 17 residues. The V gene end was trimmed by 3 bases and the J gene end by 2 bases; junction bases not matched to a gene: 7. CDR3 amino acids: CSASVPSGGAGANVLTF. The CDR3 region has the DNA TGCAGTGCTAGTGTCCCTAGCGGGGGCGCTGGGGCCAACGTCCTGACTTTC.

The V call is TRBV10-3, the J call TRBJ2-5; D tentatively fits TRBD1 or TRBD2 (5 bases each). Deletions cut 10 bases from V and 2 bases from J, with 23 bases between. The CDR3 consists of 16 residues. The germline V gene encodes CDR1 ENHRY and CDR2 SYGVKD. CDR3 region: CATTVVIRGPQETQYF. The CDR3 DNA reads TGTGCCACCACCGTAGTGATCCGGGGACCTCAAGAGACCCAGTACTTC.

This clonotype has a handful of counts. The chain joins TRBV30 to TRBJ1-3; D not certain. Trimming took off 0 bases at V and 0 bases at J, with 9 bases between the two ends. The CDR3 is 15 residues long. Per germline, CDR1 GTSNPN and CDR2 SVGIG (reference sequence). The CDR3 region is CAWSVGLSSGNTIYF. The CDR3, as DNA: TGTGCCTGGAGTGTTGGGCTGAGCTCTGGAAACACCATATATTTT.

This clonotype turned up a few times. The chain carries TRBV5-1 and TRBJ2-2; D is undetermined. Trimming pared 5 bases from V and 1 base from J, leaving 12 bases between. Germline V lookup: CDR1 SGHRS, CDR2 YFSETQ. The CDR3 is 15 amino acids. CDR3 bases: TGCGCCAGCAGTTTGTCCCCGGGGAACACCGGGGAGCTGTTTTTT. Translating it yields CASSLSPGNTGELFF.

This chain connects TRBV3-1 to TRBJ1-5; D not certain. CDR1 is LGHDT, CDR2 YNNKEL, per germline (reference sequence). The CDR3 spans 12 residues. Trimming left V 4 bases short and J 6 bases short, with 7 bases between. DNA of the CDR3: TGTGCCAGCAGCCTAGCAAGTCAGCCCCAGCATTTT. Translation gives CASSLASQPQHF.

This clonotype was observed many times. The V and J genes are TRBV5-1 and TRBJ1-2, with no clear D. The germline V and J ends were trimmed by 0 bases and 7 bases, with 16 bases remaining between them. The CDR3 has 15 residues. Germline CDR1 and CDR2: SGHRS and YFSETQ. CDR3 sequence: CASSLVTGIEGGYTF. DNA of the CDR3: TGCGCCAGCAGCTTGGTCACGGGGATCGAAGGTGGCTACACCTTC.

This clonotype was seen at least ten times. The chain employs TRBV18 and TRBJ2-5; D may be TRBD1 or TRBD2 (5 bases each). V lost 1 base, J lost 2 bases, and 11 bases lay in between. This CDR3 has 15 residues. CDR1 is KGHSH, CDR2 LQKENI, per germline. CDR3 DNA: TGTGCCAGCTCACCACTCAGGGAGCGTCAAGAGACCCAGTACTTC. Its translation: CASSPLRERQETQYF. Full variable domain (missing parts from reference TRBV18 and TRBJ2-5): NAGVMQNPRHLVRRRGQEARLRCSPMKGHSHVYWYRQLPEEGLKFMVYLQKENIIDESGMPKERFSAEFPKEGPSILRIQQVVRGDSAAYFCASSPLRERQETQYFGPGTRLLVL.

Regarding this clonotype: A much larger clonotype is one base distant, so this may be a read error. The rearrangement joins TRBV7-2 to TRBJ2-1; 9 nucleotides match TRBD1. The CDR3 covers 17 residues. The germline CDR1 and CDR2 sequences are SGHTA and FQGNSA. CDR3 protein: CACSPLRTGVSYNEQFF. The CDR3 DNA is TGTGCCTGCAGCCCCCTACGGACAGGGGTCTCCTACAATGAGCAGTTCTTC.

The chain joins TRBV10-3 to TRBJ2-3; 10 bases are a match to TRBD2. CDR1 and CDR2 (germline): ENHRY, SYGVKD. The CDR3 length is 13 residues. V was clipped by 8 bases and J by 4 bases; unmatched bases: 3. The CDR3 bases are TGTGCCATCGGAGCGGGGGGGTCAGATACGCAGTATTTT. It codes for CAIGAGGSDTQYF.

V usage is TRBV5-1 and J usage is TRBJ1-1, with D possibly matching TRBD1 (5 bases). Germline CDR1 SGHRS, CDR2 YFSETQ. There are 15 residues in the CDR3. With 0 bases removed from V and 1 base from J, the gap between germline ends came to 10 bases. The CDR3 nucleotides read TGCGCCAGCAGCTTGGTAGCCAGGGCGAACACTGAAGCTTTCTTT. This translates into CASSLVARANTEAFF.

This clonotype has more than one count but fewer than ten. The chain has TRBV15 and TRBJ1-2, with a tentative D call TRBD1 (5 bases). Deletions cut 1 base from V and 8 bases from J, with 11 bases between. Germline CDR1 and CDR2: LNHNV and YYDKDF (reference sequence). This CDR3 has 13 amino acids. The CDR3 loop reads CATSRGAGAGYTF. The CDR3 DNA follows: TGTGCCACCAGCAGAGGGGCCGGGGCCGGCTACACCTTC.

This chain uses TRBV28 with TRBJ2-3; 11 positions match TRBD1. The CDR3 has 15 amino acids. Germline assignment: CDR1 MDHEN and CDR2 SYDVKM. J gave up 7 bases and V 8 bases, and 11 bases lay outside the gene matches. The CDR3 DNA reads as TGTGCCAGCGCGTCAGGACAGGGGGCCTATAATACGCAGTATTTT. It is translated as CASASGQGAYNTQYF.

The chain couples TRBV29-1 to TRBJ2-3; 9 nucleotides align to TRBD2. Germline V CDR1 and CDR2: SQVTM, ANQGSEA. V shed 6 bases, J shed 4 bases, and the junction held 8 bases outside the gene matches. The CDR3 totals 14 residues. CDR3 nucleotides: TGCAGCGTAGCCGGGACTAGCTGGGCAGATACGCAGTATTTT. As protein: CSVAGTSWADTQYF.

As concerns this clonotype: This may come from a read error, since a much larger clone is one base off. This chain links TRBV5-5 with TRBJ2-7; D uncertain. V was trimmed by 6 bases and J by 2 bases, leaving 15 bases between them. The V gene's germline CDR1 is SGHKS and CDR2 YYEKEE (reference sequence). The CDR3 sequence is 14 residues long. The DNA for the CDR3 is TGTGCCAGCACCTTTCCGCTAGTAACCTACGAGCAGTACTTC. Translating gives CASTFPLVTYEQYF.

The table lists this clonotype with many counts. Here the CDR3 reads CASSVSDTQYF. The CDR3 region has the DNA TGTGCCAGCAGCGTAAGCGATACGCAGTATTTT. The gene calls are TRBV14 and TRBJ2-3; no clear D. Per germline, CDR1 SGHDN and CDR2 FVKESK. The CDR3 covers 11 residues. Between the trimmed V and J ends, which lost 5 bases and 6 bases, there was a span of 6 bases.

V usage is TRBV3-1 and J usage is TRBJ1-5; D might be TRBD1 (5 bases). With 4 bases removed from V and 7 bases from J, the gap between germline ends came to 11 bases. Germline V gene sequence: CDR1 LGHDT, CDR2 YNNKEL (reference sequence). The CDR3 contains 13 residues. The CDR3 spells CASSPSGGQPQHF. The CDR3 DNA follows: TGTGCCAGCAGCCCAAGTGGGGGACAGCCCCAGCATTTT.

In its sample, this clonotype was seen a few times. The chain couples TRBV18 to TRBJ2-3, with D possibly being TRBD1 (5 bases). Germline V lookup: CDR1 KGHSH, CDR2 LQKENI. This CDR3 has 15 residues. Trimming removed 5 bases from V and 1 base from J, with 13 bases in between. CDR3 DNA sequence: TGTGCCAGCTCAGTCACAGGAGTTCGCACAGATACGCAGTATTTT. Encoded protein: CASSVTGVRTDTQYF.

This chain joins TRBV6-5 and TRBJ2-1; 11 bases align to TRBD2. This CDR3 comprises 16 residues. CDR1 MNHEY and CDR2 SVGAGI come from the germline V gene. Trimming cost V 5 bases and J 8 bases; bases outside gene matches: 11. Here the CDR3 reads CASSQARSGGGHEQFF. In nucleotides, the CDR3 is TGTGCCAGCAGTCAAGCCCGTAGCGGGGGGGGTCATGAGCAGTTCTTC.

This chain connects TRBV20-1 to TRBJ2-5, with D perhaps matching TRBD1 or TRBD2 (6 bases each). CDR3 length equals 13 residues. Trimming stripped 3 bases from V and 1 base from J, with 9 bases between. Germline lookup yields CDR1 DFQATT and CDR2 SNEGSKA (reference sequence). Here the CDR3 reads CSASGGTQETQYF. The CDR3 region has the DNA TGCAGTGCTAGCGGGGGCACCCAAGAGACCCAGTACTTC.

The sample holds a few counts of this clonotype. The chain links TRBV9 to TRBJ1-6; 7 bases line up with TRBD1. V shed 6 bases and J 13 bases; nucleotides not matched to a gene: 13. This CDR3 is 14 amino acids long. Germline V gene lookup returns CDR1 SGDLS and CDR2 YYNGEE. CDR3: CASTARDRGTPLHF. Here the CDR3 DNA reads TGTGCCAGCACCGCTAGGGACAGAGGGACGCCCCTCCACTTT. The full variable domain, completed using reference TRBV9 and TRBJ1-6, is DSGVTQTPKHLITATGQRVTLRCSPRSGDLSVYWYQQSLDQGLQFLIQYYNGEERAKGNILERFSAQQFPDLHSELNLSSLELGDSALYFCASTARDRGTPLHFGNGTRLTVT.

This clonotype occurred many times. The V gene is TRBV19, the J gene TRBJ2-3; no reliable D call. V was shortened by 6 bases and J by 2 bases, with 12 bases between the two germline ends. Germline CDR1 and CDR2: LNHDA and SQIVND (reference sequence). There are 14 residues in the CDR3. This CDR3 is CASSGTRVTDTQYF. For the CDR3, the DNA is TGTGCCAGTAGCGGCACAAGGGTCACAGATACGCAGTATTTT.

At least ten counts were recorded for this clonotype. The chain carries TRBV2 and TRBJ2-7, with 8 nucleotides matching TRBD2. Germline CDR1 and CDR2: SNHLY and FYNNEI. The CDR3 extends over 14 amino acids. Trimming took 6 bases from V and 1 from J; bases not matched to a gene: 5. CDR3 region: CASRKPGGSYEQYF. The CDR3 DNA reads TGTGCCAGCAGGAAGCCGGGGGGGTCCTACGAGCAGTACTTC.

There are many counts of this clonotype. The J gene is TRBJ2-6, the V gene TRBV18; 10 bases match TRBD2. V lost 5 bases and J lost 0; bases outside the gene matches: 7. The CDR3 contains 18 residues. Germline-derived CDR1 and CDR2 are KGHSH and LQKENI. CDR3 sequence reads: CASSSQLAGSSGANVLTF. CDR3 DNA sequence: TGTGCCAGCTCATCTCAACTAGCGGGGAGCTCTGGGGCCAACGTCCTGACTTTC. The whole variable domain, filled in from reference TRBV18 and TRBJ2-6, reads NAGVMQNPRHLVRRRGQEARLRCSPMKGHSHVYWYRQLPEEGLKFMVYLQKENIIDESGMPKERFSAEFPKEGPSILRIQQVVRGDSAAYFCASSSQLAGSSGANVLTFGAGSRLTVL.

This clonotype was seen only a few times. The rearrangement joins TRBV27 to TRBJ2-7; a weak D match, TRBD1 (5 bases). Germline CDR1 and CDR2: MNHEY and SMNVEV (reference sequence). Trimming left V 2 bases short and J 3 bases short, with 11 bases between. The CDR3 covers 14 residues. The CDR3 region has the DNA TGTGCCAGCAGTTTACAGGGTATGGTCTACGAGCAGTACTTC. It codes for CASSLQGMVYEQYF.

The sample holds many counts of this clonotype. The CDR3 does not end in the conserved phenylalanine or tryptophan, so this is likely a read error. The DNA is left out, because the CDR3 cannot be placed on it with certainty; the CDR3 is given as TCRdb lists it. This rearrangement joins TRBV7-9 to TRBJ1-2; the table's D gene call, TRBD1, was not cross checked with the DNA. The CDR3 spans 14 amino acids, including both terminal residues. CDR1 SEHNR and CDR2 FQNEAQ come from the germline V gene (reference sequence). The CDR3 spells CASSLDVPGQGANL.

For this clonotype: This may be a read error: a much more frequent sequence differs by one nucleotide. J is TRBJ1-3 and V is TRBV10-3; 11 bases align to TRBD1. There are 14 residues in the CDR3. Looked up from germline, CDR1 is ENHRY and CDR2 is SYGVKD. DNA of the CDR3: TGTGTCATCAGCCGGGACAGGGGGTTGGACACCATATATTTT. Translation gives CVISRDRGLDTIYF.

The chain uses TRBV2 and TRBJ1-1; D possibly corresponds to TRBD1 (6 bases). Germline values: CDR1 SNHLY, CDR2 FYNNEI. V was trimmed by 7 bases and J by 12 bases, leaving 15 bases between them. This CDR3 spans 11 amino acids. The CDR3 nucleotides read TGTGCCAGCATGGGGGGCGCCGGGACTTTCTTT. Its protein product is CASMGGAGTFF.